These 20 T cell receptor beta chains share one sample of origin, sequenced in a study of T cells in Graves' hyperthyroidism and ophthalmopathy. RNA transcripts served as the template for amplifying TCR beta CDR3 regions. The HTBI primer set was used in a first-round RT-PCR of the TCR CDR3. TCRdb recomputed calls from the multiplex PCR reads with MiXCR, one row per CDR3 protein. The table records about 400,000 distinct CDR3 sequences, about 15% of them present only once. The sequencing input was blood. The receptors stem from a woman aged 25-40 years with Graves' hyperthyroidism.

As concerns this clonotype: One junction end disagrees with the germline gene, perhaps due to a read error. The chain couples TRBV6-1 to TRBJ2-2; weak D call: TRBD2 (6 bases). The CDR3 contains 13 residues. Germline-derived CDR1 and CDR2 are MNHNS and SASEGT. CDR3 in DNA: TGTGCCAGCAGACCCACCGGGACCGGGGGGCTGTTTTTT. Its translation is CASRPTGTGGLFF.

V usage is TRBV7-3 and J usage is TRBJ2-1, with D perhaps TRBD1 (5 bases). The ends were cut back, 6 bases at V and 0 bases at J, with 15 bases in the middle. The CDR3 covers 16 residues. CDR1 and CDR2 from the germline V gene are SGHTA and FQGTGA. The CDR3 reads CASSQTGPSSYNEQFF. CDR3 DNA sequence: TGTGCCAGCAGTCAAACAGGTCCCAGCTCCTACAATGAGCAGTTCTTC.

Only a few counts were recorded for this clonotype. The chain combines TRBV6-1 with TRBJ2-3; 7 bases fit TRBD2. This CDR3 has 14 residues. Germline-derived CDR1 and CDR2 are MNHNS and SASEGT. With V trimmed by 8 bases and J by 4 bases, 9 bases remained unmatched. The CDR3: CASSITGGPDTQYF. The CDR3 DNA reads TGTGCCAGCTCTATAACGGGAGGCCCAGATACGCAGTATTTT.

This clonotype showed up many times. V usage is TRBV3-1 and J usage is TRBJ1-1; no clear D gene. This CDR3 contains 14 residues. The V and J ends lost 2 bases and 2 bases respectively, with 9 bases between them. CDR1 LGHDT and CDR2 YNNKEL come from the germline V gene (reference sequence). The CDR3 sequence: CASSQQTVNTEAFF. CDR3 sequence (DNA): TGTGCCAGCAGCCAACAGACGGTAAACACTGAAGCTTTCTTT. The whole variable domain, filled in from reference TRBV3-1 and TRBJ1-1, reads DTAVSQTPKYLVTQMGNDKSIKCEQNLGHDTMYWYKQDSKKFLKIMFSYNNKELIINETVPNRFSPKSPDKAHLNLHINSLELGDSAVYFCASSQQTVNTEAFFGQGTRLTVV.

The V gene is TRBV19, the J gene TRBJ2-2; 7 nucleotides match TRBD2. V lost 3 bases, J lost 0 bases, and 4 bases stayed unmatched. Looked up from germline, CDR1 is LNHDA and CDR2 is SQIVND (reference sequence). This CDR3 spans 16 amino acids. The CDR3 is CASSMPGLTNTGELFF. CDR3 sequence (DNA): TGTGCCAGTAGTATGCCGGGACTAACGAACACCGGGGAGCTGTTTTTT. The complete variable domain, with remaining parts taken from reference TRBV19 and TRBJ2-2, reads DGGITQSPKYLFRKEGQNVTLSCEQNLNHDAMYWYRQDPGQGLRLIYYSQIVNDFQKGDIAEGYSVSREKKESFPLTVTSAQKNPTAFYLCASSMPGLTNTGELFFGEGSRLTVL.

The sample holds many counts of this clonotype. The V gene is TRBV20-1, the J gene TRBJ1-1; tentatively, D is TRBD1 (6 bases). V lost 3 bases and J 1 base, leaving 9 bases between the germline ends. Germline values: CDR1 DFQATT, CDR2 SNEGSKA (reference sequence). There are 13 residues in the CDR3. The CDR3 sequence: CSASPGQNTEAFF. The CDR3 region has the DNA TGCAGTGCTAGCCCGGGACAGAACACTGAAGCTTTCTTT.

The table lists this clonotype with a few counts. The V and J genes are TRBV7-2 and TRBJ1-1, with a tentative D call TRBD1 (6 bases). V was pared by 3 bases and J by 6 bases, with 11 bases between. This CDR3 contains 13 residues. Germline CDR1 SGHTA, CDR2 FQGNSA. CDR3 amino acids: CASSFVGAPEAFF. CDR3 DNA sequence: TGTGCCAGCAGCTTCGTGGGGGCACCTGAAGCTTTCTTT.

There are many counts of this clonotype. The V call is TRBV5-1, the J call TRBJ2-1, with D unclear. V was shortened by 5 bases and J by 4 bases, with 10 bases between the two germline ends. The CDR3 covers 13 residues. Germline lookup yields CDR1 SGHRS and CDR2 YFSETQ. CDR3 protein: CASSFTDYNEQFF. DNA of the CDR3: TGCGCCAGCAGTTTTACCGATTACAATGAGCAGTTCTTC. Drawing the rest from reference TRBV5-1 and TRBJ2-1, the complete variable domain is KAGVTQTPRYLIKTRGQQVTLSCSPISGHRSVSWYQQTPGQGLQFLFEYFSETQRNKGNFPGRFSGRQFSNSRSEMNVSTLELGDSALYLCASSFTDYNEQFFGPGTRLTVL.

The chain combines TRBV2 with TRBJ1-5; 10 positions match TRBD1. After removal of 7 bases from V and 3 bases from J, the junction contained 6 bases not matched to a gene. This CDR3 region has 15 residues. Per the germline V gene, CDR1 is SNHLY and CDR2 is FYNNEI. The CDR3 region is CASKPGQGTNQPQHF. Written as DNA, the CDR3 is TGTGCCAGCAAGCCGGGACAGGGGACCAATCAGCCCCAGCATTTT. The full variable domain, with the rest looked up from reference TRBV2 and TRBJ1-5, is EPEVTQTPSHQVTQMGQEVILRCVPISNHLYFYWYRQILGQKVEFLVSFYNNEISEKSEIFDDQFSVERPDGSNFTLKIRSTKLEDSAMYFCASKPGQGTNQPQHFGDGTRLSIL.

The V gene is TRBV5-4, the J gene TRBJ2-3, with 8 bases identical to TRBD1. Germline V CDR1 and CDR2: SGHNT, YYREEE (reference sequence). J was trimmed by 2 bases and V by 7 bases; bases with no gene match: 9. This CDR3 has 15 residues. The chain's CDR3 is CASGSTGVNTDTQYF. The CDR3 DNA reads as TGTGCCAGCGGGTCGACAGGGGTCAACACAGATACGCAGTATTTT.

This clonotype was picked up a small number of times. The V gene is TRBV20-1, the J gene TRBJ2-1; 12 positions match TRBD2. Germline values: CDR1 DFQATT, CDR2 SNEGSKA (reference sequence). The CDR3 covers 16 residues. Trimming cost V 0 bases and J 9 bases; bases outside gene matches: 9. CDR3 in DNA: TGCAGTGCTAGAGACCTAGCGGGAGGGTCTAAGGGTGAGCAGTTCTTC. Protein: CSARDLAGGSKGEQFF.

This clonotype turned up a few times. CDR3 loop: CASSLAQLAGRYNEQFF. CDR3 nucleotide sequence: TGCGCCAGCAGCTTGGCCCAACTAGCGGGACGCTACAATGAGCAGTTCTTC. This chain joins TRBV5-1 and TRBJ2-1, with TRBD2 matching over 10 bases. Germline assignment: CDR1 SGHRS and CDR2 YFSETQ. Trimming cost V 0 bases and J 3 bases; bases outside gene matches: 6. The CDR3 has 17 residues.

This clonotype was observed at least ten times. V usage is TRBV18 and J usage is TRBJ1-3; D is undetermined. Trimming took off 0 bases at V and 8 bases at J, with 8 bases between the two ends. Looked up from germline, CDR1 is KGHSH and CDR2 is LQKENI. The CDR3 runs 13 residues. CDR3 sequence (DNA): TGTGCCAGCTCACCACCCTCCGGATACACCATATATTTT. It encodes CASSPPSGYTIYF.

The chain is built from TRBV24-1 and TRBJ2-1; the match to TRBD2 covers 8 bases. The CDR3 contains 15 residues. In germline, CDR1 is KGHDR, CDR2 SFDVKD. The junction had 9 bases not matched to a gene; V was cut back by 3 bases and J by 9 bases. The CDR3 is CATSDQTGGPGEQFF. The CDR3 bases are TGTGCCACCAGTGATCAAACGGGAGGGCCGGGTGAGCAGTTCTTC.

This clonotype was detected only a few times. This rearrangement joins TRBV27 to TRBJ2-7, with 14 bases lining up with TRBD2. Germline CDR1 is MNHEY and CDR2 is SMNVEV (reference sequence). The CDR3 length is 17 residues. J gave up 5 bases and V 6 bases, and 12 bases lay outside the gene matches. CDR3 protein: CASSPGTSGRWGDEQYF. The CDR3 DNA reads as TGTGCCAGCAGCCCCGGGACTAGCGGGAGATGGGGGGACGAGCAGTACTTC.

This sequence joins TRBV2 and TRBJ1-3; TRBD1 is a possible D gene (5 bases). Germline-derived CDR1 and CDR2 are SNHLY and FYNNEI. The V end was cut by 5 bases, the J end by 4 bases, with 12 bases between. The CDR3 is 14 amino acids. Written as DNA, the CDR3 is TGTGCCAGCAGTTCCGCCAGGGAGGGAAACACCATATATTTT. Its translation is CASSSAREGNTIYF.

This clonotype occurred many times. V gene TRBV7-9 combines with J gene TRBJ2-1, with D tentatively TRBD2 (5 bases). V lost 7 bases to trimming and J lost 0 bases, with 7 bases between them. CDR1 is SEHNR and CDR2 is FQNEAQ in the germline V gene (reference sequence). This CDR3 is 13 amino acids long. CDR3 DNA: TGTGCCAGCACCAGCGGCTCCTACAATGAGCAGTTCTTC. Translated, it gives CASTSGSYNEQFF.

This clonotype was found once. This may be a read error: a much more frequent sequence differs by one nucleotide. The CDR3 spells CASSLEGVYSEQFF. Here the CDR3 DNA reads TGCGCCAGCAGCTTGGAGGGCGTTTACAGTGAGCAGTTCTTC. The chain is built from TRBV5-1 and TRBJ2-1; D not resolved. This CDR3 has 14 residues. In germline, CDR1 is SGHRS, CDR2 YFSETQ.

The chain employs TRBV7-3 and TRBJ2-1, with TRBD2 matching 14 bases. The CDR3 is 18 residues long. Germline V CDR1 and CDR2: SGHTA, FQGTGA. V lost 5 bases, J lost 6 bases, and 12 bases stayed unmatched. This CDR3 reads CASSPGTSGSGVGNEQFF. CDR3 coding DNA: TGTGCCAGCAGCCCCGGGACTAGCGGGAGTGGGGTCGGCAATGAGCAGTTCTTC.

This clonotype was seen ten or more times. The J gene is TRBJ2-1, the V gene TRBV7-9; D gene unclear. Trimming stripped 4 bases from V and 7 bases from J, with 8 bases between. CDR1 and CDR2 from the germline V gene are SEHNR and FQNEAQ (reference sequence). There are 12 residues in the CDR3. This CDR3 reads CASSSSWNEQFF. CDR3 coding DNA: TGTGCCAGCAGCTCGAGCTGGAATGAGCAGTTCTTC.